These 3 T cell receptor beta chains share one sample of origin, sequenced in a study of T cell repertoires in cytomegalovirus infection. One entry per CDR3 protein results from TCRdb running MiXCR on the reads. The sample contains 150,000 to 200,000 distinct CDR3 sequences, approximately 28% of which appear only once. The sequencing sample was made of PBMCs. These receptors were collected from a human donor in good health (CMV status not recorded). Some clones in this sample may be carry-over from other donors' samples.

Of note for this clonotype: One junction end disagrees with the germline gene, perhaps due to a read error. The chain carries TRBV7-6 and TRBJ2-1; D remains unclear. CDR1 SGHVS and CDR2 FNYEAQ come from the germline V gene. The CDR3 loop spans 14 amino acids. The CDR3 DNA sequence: TGTGCCATCAGCGCCAGCCCAGTGGGGAATCATCAGTTCTTC. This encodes CAISASPVGNHQFF.

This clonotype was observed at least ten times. The CDR3 DNA is TGTGCCAGCGCCCCGTCTAACACCGGGGAGCTGTTTTTT. Translation: CASAPSNTGELFF. The chain is built from TRBV7-8 and TRBJ2-2; D uncertain. The V and J ends lost 8 bases and 2 bases respectively, with 9 bases between them. This CDR3 contains 13 residues. Germline loops: CDR1 SGHVS, CDR2 FQNEAQ. Combining the CDR3 with reference TRBV7-8 and TRBJ2-2 gives the whole variable domain GAGVSQSPRYKVAKRGQDVALRCDPISGHVSLFWYQQALGQGPEFLTYFQNEAQLDKSGLPSDRFFAERPEGSVSTLKIQRTQQEDSAVYLCASAPSNTGELFFGEGSRLTVL.

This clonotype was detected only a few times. The CDR3 here is CASSTGANTGELFF. The CDR3, as DNA: TGTGCCAGCAGCACGGGAGCGAACACCGGGGAGCTGTTTTTT. The rearrangement joins TRBV7-2 to TRBJ2-2, with D perhaps TRBD2 (6 bases). This CDR3 comprises 14 residues. Trimming removed 5 bases from V and 0 bases from J, with 7 bases in between. Germline CDR1 SGHTA, CDR2 FQGNSA.